This T cell receptor (beta chain) stems from a study of cytomegalovirus exposure and HLA in healthy donors. General observations from the study: A later analysis revealed that TCR association rates differed between HLA loci, peaking at DRB1 and bottoming out at HLA-C. Follow-up analysis later connected one missense variant in DCLRE1C with trimming of TCR beta V- and J-genes. Some TCR beta chains (164 of them) were listed as cytomegalovirus-associated. Accurate prediction of HLA-A and HLA-B alleles (for most subjects) was reportedly achieved from TCR beta sequences.

Vbeta (60) and Jbeta (13) primers were used in the PCR. Libraries were prepared by immunoSEQ multiplex PCR; TCRdb keeps only in-frame clonotypes and omits some of them. The sample consists of 70,000 to 100,000 clones, nearly 70% of them appearing once. This clone was detected once. The antigen is unknown. The V gene end was trimmed by 3 bases and the J gene end by 6 bases; junction bases not matched to a gene: 11. This CDR3 has 16 amino acids. Germline V gives CDR1 MDHEN, CDR2 SYDVKM. Sequencing was performed on PBMCs. The clonotype comes from a man aged 45-65 years in good health and CMV-seronegative. The V gene is TRBV28, the J gene TRBJ1-1; 9 nucleotides agree with TRBD1. The CDR3 sequence is CASSFRPGQGSAEAFF. For the CDR3, the DNA is TGTGCCAGCAGTTTCCGACCGGGACAGGGATCTGCTGAAGCTTTCTTT.